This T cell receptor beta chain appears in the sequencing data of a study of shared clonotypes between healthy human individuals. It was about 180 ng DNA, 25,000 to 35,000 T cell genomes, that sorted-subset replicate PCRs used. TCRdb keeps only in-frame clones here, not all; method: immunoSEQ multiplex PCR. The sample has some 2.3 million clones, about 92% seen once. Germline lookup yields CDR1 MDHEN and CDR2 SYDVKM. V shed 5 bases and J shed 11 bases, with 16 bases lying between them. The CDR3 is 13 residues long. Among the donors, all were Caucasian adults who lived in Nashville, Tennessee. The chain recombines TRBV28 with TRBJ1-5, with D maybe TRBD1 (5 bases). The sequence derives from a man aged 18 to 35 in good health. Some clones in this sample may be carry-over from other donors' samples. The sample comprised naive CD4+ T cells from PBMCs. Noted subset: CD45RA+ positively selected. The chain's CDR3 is CASSPMLGEAQHF. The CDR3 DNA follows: TGTGCCAGCAGTCCTATGCTGGGGGAGGCCCAGCATTTT.